Described below is a single T cell receptor beta chain sequence and its context. Antigen specificity is unknown. Peripheral blood came from all dose cohorts at three timepoints. The data are from a study of OX40 agonist ivuxolimab in advanced cancers. For the study at large: Ivuxolimab, an agonist antibody against OX40 (CD134), was given to patients. Study observations and caveats: The study did not work out the antigen specificity of the expanded peripheral T cells.

Sequencing was performed with immunoSEQ multiplex PCR; in TCRdb, only in-frame clones are kept and a portion is missing. In the table there are around 76,000 clones, roughly 85% of which are singletons. The germline CDR1 and CDR2 sequences are GTSNPN and SVGIG (reference sequence). This CDR3 comprises 11 residues. V lost 5 bases and J 3 bases, leaving 8 bases between the germline ends. This chain links TRBV30 with TRBJ2-7, with D perhaps TRBD1 (5 bases). The receptor comes from an adult with an advanced solid tumor such as melanoma, head and neck, liver or kidney cancer. The specimen was CD4+ or CD8+ T cells sorted from blood, collected in a trial of the OX40 agonist ivuxolimab. CDR3 DNA: TGTGCCTGGGGCAGGGTCTACGAGCAGTACTTC. Its protein is CAWGRVYEQYF.